This note documents a single T cell receptor beta chain sequence. The antigen remains unidentified. This entry comes from a study of post-analysis software for immune sequencing data. The ends were cut back, 1 base at V and 1 base at J, with 14 bases in the middle. Germline-derived CDR1 and CDR2 are SGHTA and FQGNSA. This CDR3 has 16 amino acids. Whole-study results and caveats: TRBV5-6, TRBV5-1 and TRBV20-1 were among four or five TRBV segments more frequent in patients than controls. Significantly lower normalized Chao1 diversity was seen in multiple sclerosis patients than in controls.

Researchers reported that TCR beta cDNA libraries carried unique molecular identifiers. MiXCR, applied by TCRdb to the PCR reads, yields one record per CDR3 protein. The table has about 820,000 distinct CDR3 sequences, approximately 53% seen once. This rearrangement joins TRBV7-2 to TRBJ2-7; D might be TRBD1 or TRBD2, each matching 5 bases. The sequence came from a girl under 18 with multiple sclerosis. Sequenced: blood. CDR3 DNA: TGTGCCAGCAGCTTAGTCCCCGGGACGGCGTCCTACGAGCAGTACTTC. Protein sequence: CASSLVPGTASYEQYF.